The sequence of this T cell receptor (beta chain) was determined in a study of T cells in localized non-small cell lung cancer. Sequencing used immunoSEQ multiplex PCR; TCRdb keeps in-frame clones, though not all of them. Found here are 52,000 or so clones, 65% to 85% of them singletons; the top ten hold roughly a sixth. The CDR3 runs to 11 residues. The ends were cut back, 6 bases at V and 3 bases at J, with 6 bases in the middle. Germline-derived CDR1 and CDR2 are MNHEY and SVGAGI. About this clone itself: Its matching antigen is unknown.

Study findings and constraints: Within adjacent lung there appeared a median about 54 of the top 100 tumor clones. T cell clonality was highest in uninvolved adjacent lung, above tumor.

The origin of this receptor is a man between 40 and 70 years old with stage III lung adenocarcinoma. This material consisted of peripheral blood mononuclear cells, taken before any cancer treatment. The V gene is TRBV6-5, the J gene TRBJ2-7; a possible D gene is TRBD1 (5 bases). The CDR3 loop reads CASSTGYEQYF. The CDR3 coding sequence is TGTGCCAGCAGCACAGGCTACGAGCAGTACTTC.